The 23 T cell receptor beta chains below all came from one sample that was sequenced in a study of CD8 T cells in Susac syndrome. RNA was extracted with the RNeasy kit, and a quantity of roughly 0.45 to 1 ug was reverse transcribed using random hexamers. TCRdb re-analysed the immunoSEQ multiplex PCR reads in MiXCR, keeping a single row per CDR3 protein. The sample records 150,000 to 200,000 distinct CDR3 sequences, approximately 94% being singletons. Source material: CD4+ T cells from PBMCs. These receptors were collected from a human donor with Susac syndrome.

V usage is TRBV19 and J usage is TRBJ2-7; 7 positions match TRBD1. Germline V gene sequence: CDR1 LNHDA, CDR2 SQIVND (reference sequence). This CDR3 has 14 amino acids. V shed 9 bases and J 2 bases; nucleotides not matched to a gene: 10. The CDR3 sequence is CASRAPGQTYEQYF. The DNA for the CDR3 is TGTGCCAGCCGAGCCCCGGGACAGACCTACGAGCAGTACTTC.

The CDR3 coding sequence is TGTGCCAGCTCTACCGGGGCAGAGACCCAGTACTTC. Its protein is CASSTGAETQYF. The V and J genes are TRBV9 and TRBJ2-5; D tentatively reads TRBD1 or TRBD2 (5 bases each). The V and J ends lost 7 bases and 4 bases respectively, with 11 bases between them. This CDR3 is built from 12 residues. Looked up from germline, CDR1 is SGDLS and CDR2 is YYNGEE.

The gene calls are TRBV20-1 and TRBJ1-6; D call uncertain. Trimming left V 6 bases short and J 11 bases short, with 14 bases between. The germline V gene has CDR1 DFQATT and CDR2 SNEGSKA (reference sequence). The CDR3 spans 12 residues. The CDR3 protein is CSAGRLGAPLHF. In DNA form, the CDR3 reads TGCAGTGCCGGGCGCTTAGGCGCACCCCTCCACTTT.

V and J are TRBV4-3 and TRBJ2-1; D may be TRBD1 (6 bases). Trimming shortened V by 3 bases and J by 5 bases, and 17 bases separated the two germline ends. The CDR3 has 16 amino acids. The germline V gene encodes CDR1 LGHNA and CDR2 YSLEER. CDR3 residues: CASSQDFGQNHNEQFF. DNA for the CDR3: TGCGCCAGCAGCCAGGACTTTGGACAGAATCACAATGAGCAGTTCTTC.

This clonotype was detected once. This chain connects TRBV27 to TRBJ2-3, with TRBD1 matching over 8 bases. The CDR3 length is 14 residues. V was pared by 5 bases and J by 8 bases, with 9 bases of the junction left unmatched. Germline assignment: CDR1 MNHEY and CDR2 SMNVEV (reference sequence). The CDR3 sequence: CASSTGQGLGTQYF. For the CDR3, the DNA is TGTGCCAGCAGTACCGGACAGGGCCTTGGTACGCAGTATTTT.

V and J are TRBV19 and TRBJ1-5; no clear D. CDR1 and CDR2 from the germline V gene are LNHDA and SQIVND (reference sequence). The CDR3 is 15 amino acids. Trimming took off 1 base at V and 2 bases at J, with 9 bases between the two ends. CDR3 region: CASSIVGEGNQPQHF. The CDR3 nucleotides read TGTGCCAGTAGTATAGTCGGGGAGGGCAATCAGCCCCAGCATTTT.

This chain uses TRBV29-1 with TRBJ2-7, with D possibly being TRBD1 (6 bases). The germline CDR1 and CDR2 sequences are SQVTM and ANQGSEA. The length of the CDR3 is 11 residues. Trimming took off 8 bases at V and 5 bases at J, with 13 bases between the two ends. The CDR3 bases are TGCAGCTCCAGACAGGCGAACGAGCAGTACTTC. Its translation is CSSRQANEQYF.

This chain uses TRBV6-6 with TRBJ2-4; 11 positions agree with TRBD1. CDR1 is MNHNY, CDR2 SVGAGI, per germline (reference sequence). J gave up 6 bases and V 4 bases, and 8 bases lay outside the gene matches. The CDR3 length is 16 residues. CDR3 amino acids: CASSSGTGGSRNIQYF. CDR3 nucleotide sequence: TGTGCCAGCAGTTCCGGGACAGGGGGATCCAGAAACATTCAGTACTTC.

This rearrangement joins TRBV24-1 to TRBJ2-3, with D unresolved. The CDR3 has 10 residues. Germline V CDR1 and CDR2: KGHDR, SFDVKD. Trimming removed 9 bases from V and 6 bases from J, with 6 bases in between. The CDR3 is CATPRDTQYF. Written as DNA, the CDR3 is TGTGCCACCCCCCGGGATACGCAGTATTTT.

The chain uses TRBV20-1 and TRBJ2-7, with 7 bases fitting TRBD1. Unmatched junction bases numbered 2, after V lost 6 bases and J lost 0 bases. The CDR3 sequence is 12 residues long. Per the germline V gene, CDR1 is DFQATT and CDR2 is SNEGSKA (reference sequence). The DNA of the CDR3 is TGCAGTGCGGGGGACAGCTCCTACGAGCAGTACTTC. It is translated as CSAGDSSYEQYF.

V usage is TRBV5-1 and J usage is TRBJ1-2; D is perhaps TRBD1 (6 bases). Per the germline V gene, CDR1 is SGHRS and CDR2 is YFSETQ. The CDR3 loop spans 14 amino acids. The V end lost 3 bases, the J end lost 0 bases, and 9 bases lay between the germline ends. The CDR3 bases are TGCGCCAGCAGCTCGACAGGTCCTAACTATGGCTACACCTTC. This translates into CASSSTGPNYGYTF.

The V and J genes are TRBV2 and TRBJ1-5, with no clear D. CDR3 length: 15 residues. Per the germline V gene, CDR1 is SNHLY and CDR2 is FYNNEI. V was shortened by 6 bases and J by 1 base, with 13 bases between the two germline ends. CDR3 region: CASRVSFGSNQPQHF. CDR3 in DNA: TGTGCCAGCAGGGTATCGTTTGGGAGCAATCAGCCCCAGCATTTT.

This chain joins TRBV9 and TRBJ1-3; no clear D. Trimming left V 4 bases short and J 0 bases short, with 14 bases between. The CDR3 covers 16 residues. From germline, CDR1 is SGDLS and CDR2 YYNGEE. In DNA form, the CDR3 reads TGTGCCAGCAGCCTATCCCTAAGCCACTCTGGAAACACCATATATTTT. Translation: CASSLSLSHSGNTIYF.

The chain employs TRBV29-1 and TRBJ2-7; D not certain. Trimming pared 5 bases from V and 3 bases from J, leaving 17 bases between. This CDR3 comprises 14 residues. Per the germline V gene, CDR1 is SQVTM and CDR2 is ANQGSEA. The CDR3 protein is CSVRESQVVYEQYF. In nucleotides, the CDR3 is TGCAGCGTTCGCGAATCGCAAGTAGTCTACGAGCAGTACTTC.

The rearrangement joins TRBV29-1 to TRBJ2-2; TRBD1 matches at 9 bases. Germline V gene data show CDR1 as SQVTM and CDR2 as ANQGSEA. This CDR3 has 15 amino acids. V lost 5 bases, J lost 3 bases, and 7 bases stayed unmatched. The CDR3 coding sequence is TGCAGCGTTTCCAACAGGGGGCAAGACACCGGGGAGCTGTTTTTT. Translating gives CSVSNRGQDTGELFF.

The chain couples TRBV20-1 to TRBJ1-5; 8 nucleotides align to TRBD1. This CDR3 has 14 amino acids. The germline V gene has CDR1 DFQATT and CDR2 SNEGSKA (reference sequence). The J segment lost 4 bases and the V segment lost 0 bases, leaving 2 bases of the junction unmatched. This CDR3 reads CSARENRGNQPQHF. The CDR3 DNA reads TGCAGTGCTAGAGAGAACAGGGGGAATCAGCCCCAGCATTTT.

The V call is TRBV29-1, the J call TRBJ1-5, with 7 bases identical to TRBD1. The ends lost 2 bases at V and 5 bases at J; junction bases unmatched: 0. The CDR3 length is 12 residues. CDR1 and CDR2 (germline): SQVTM, ANQGSEA. The CDR3 sequence is CSVETGDQPQHF. As DNA, the CDR3 is TGCAGCGTTGAAACAGGGGATCAGCCCCAGCATTTT.

The chain is built from TRBV2 and TRBJ1-5; perhaps TRBD1 as D (6 bases). The CDR3 runs to 13 residues. CDR1 and CDR2 (germline): SNHLY, FYNNEI. Trimming pared 5 bases from V and 7 bases from J, leaving 12 bases between. The CDR3 DNA follows: TGTGCCAGCAGTAAGGGACATAAACAGCCCCAGCATTTT. This sequence encodes CASSKGHKQPQHF.

This clonotype came up once. The chain has TRBV19 and TRBJ1-1; 9 bases map to TRBD1. Germline values: CDR1 LNHDA, CDR2 SQIVND (reference sequence). The CDR3 contains 16 residues. Unmatched junction bases numbered 9, after V lost 6 bases and J lost 1 base. The CDR3 nucleotides are TGTGCCAGTAGCACTCGACAGGGGGAGAGGAACACTGAAGCTTTCTTT. Residues: CASSTRQGERNTEAFF.

The chain recombines TRBV2 with TRBJ2-5; D is possibly TRBD1 (5 bases). V lost 6 bases to trimming and J lost 2 bases, with 10 bases between them. Germline V gene data show CDR1 as SNHLY and CDR2 as FYNNEI. The CDR3 loop spans 13 amino acids. The CDR3 spells CASRDTAQETQYF. CDR3 bases: TGTGCCAGCAGGGACACAGCTCAAGAGACCCAGTACTTC.

As for this clonotype: One junction end disagrees with the germline gene, perhaps due to a read error. This chain links TRBV7-3 with TRBJ1-5, with D uncertain. Germline-derived CDR1 and CDR2 are SGHTA and FQGTGA. CDR3 length: 14 residues. Written as DNA, the CDR3 is TGTGCCAGCAGCCTAACATCAGTCGGTCAGCCCCAGCATTTT. Its protein product is CASSLTSVGQPQHF.

This chain uses TRBV3-1 with TRBJ2-1; TRBD1 matches at 12 bases. The CDR3 covers 19 residues. Looked up from germline, CDR1 is LGHDT and CDR2 is YNNKEL (reference sequence). Trimming cost V 2 bases and J 7 bases; bases outside gene matches: 15. CDR3 in amino acids: CASSQPNVVWDRGPNEQFF. The CDR3 DNA follows: TGTGCCAGCAGCCAACCCAATGTTGTTTGGGACAGGGGGCCAAATGAGCAGTTCTTC.

The chain has TRBV9 and TRBJ2-7, with D perhaps TRBD1 (6 bases). V was pared by 4 bases and J by 4 bases, with 12 bases between. CDR3 length equals 13 residues. Germline CDR1 and CDR2: SGDLS and YYNGEE. This CDR3 is CASSRITGYEQYF. CDR3 bases: TGTGCCAGCAGCCGAATTACAGGGTACGAGCAGTACTTC.